The 19 T cell receptor beta chains below all came from one sample that was sequenced in a study of cytomegalovirus exposure and HLA in healthy donors. Researchers ran the PCR with 60 Vbeta and 13 Jbeta primers. Data came from immunoSEQ multiplex PCR; TCRdb stores just in-frame clones and leaves some out. The data show tens of thousands of clones, 77% seen once. The specimen sequenced was PBMCs. These receptors all stem from a man in his fifties or sixties in good health and CMV-seropositive.

This clone was recorded only once. The rearrangement joins TRBV6-1 to TRBJ2-5; 15 nucleotides match TRBD2. The CDR3 spans 15 residues. The germline CDR1 and CDR2 sequences are MNHNS and SASEGT. The V and J ends lost 6 bases and 4 bases, in that order; junction bases with no gene match: 3. CDR3 nucleotides: TGTGCCAGCAGCCGGACTAGCGGGGGGGGAGAGACCCAGTACTTC. The encoded protein is CASSRTSGGGETQYF.

About this clone itself: Other nucleotide sequences in the sample specify the same CDR3. CDR3 bases: TGCAGTGCTAGACGGGTTTCTGAAGCTTTCTTT. Translation gives CSARRVSEAFF. The chain links TRBV20-1 to TRBJ1-1; D call uncertain. Trimming pared 2 bases from V and 6 bases from J, leaving 7 bases between. The CDR3 spans 11 residues. Germline CDR1 DFQATT, CDR2 SNEGSKA (reference sequence).

The chain uses TRBV6-1 and TRBJ2-1, with 7 bases fitting TRBD2. The CDR3 is made up of 14 amino acids. Germline V gene lookup returns CDR1 MNHNS and CDR2 SASEGT. The trim removed 8 bases at V and 7 bases at J, leaving 11 bases unmatched. The DNA of the CDR3 is TGTGCCAGCTTGGGAGGGACGACAAGGAATGAGCAGTTCTTC. Its protein is CASLGGTTRNEQFF.

The J gene is TRBJ2-5, the V gene TRBV27; 9 bases are a match to TRBD1. The DNA end lines up better with TRBJ2-7; the J call may be wrong. This CDR3 region has 14 residues. CDR1 MNHEY and CDR2 SMNVEV come from the germline V gene (reference sequence). The CDR3 DNA follows: TGTGCCAGCAGAACTGACAGGGGGGGGTACGAGCAGTACTTC. Amino acids: CASRTDRGGYEQYF.

The CDR3 DNA reads as TGTGCCAGTAGTGCCTTGACTAGCGGGAGGGGAACAAATGAGCAGTTCTTC. Translation: CASSALTSGRGTNEQFF. The V gene is TRBV19, the J gene TRBJ2-1; 14 positions match TRBD2. The V segment lost 5 bases and the J segment 7 bases; nucleotides outside the gene matches: 10. The CDR3 totals 17 residues. The V gene's germline CDR1 is LNHDA and CDR2 SQIVND (reference sequence).

The chain employs TRBV5-4 and TRBJ2-1, with 8 nucleotides matching TRBD2. With V trimmed by 1 base and J by 3 bases, 6 bases remained unmatched. Germline V gives CDR1 SGHNT, CDR2 YYREEE (reference sequence). CDR3 length: 16 residues. Here the CDR3 reads CASSLQREYGYNEQFF. CDR3 bases: TGTGCCAGCAGCTTGCAGCGGGAGTATGGCTACAATGAGCAGTTCTTC.

The chain combines TRBV2 with TRBJ2-6; possibly TRBD2 for D (6 bases). Germline CDR1 reads SNHLY; CDR2 reads FYNNEI. CDR3 size: 13 residues. V lost 9 bases to trimming and J lost 0 bases, with 6 bases between them. The CDR3 DNA sequence: TGTGCCAGAGCGGGCTCTGGGGCCAACGTCCTGACTTTC. This codes for CARAGSGANVLTF.

The V gene is TRBV2, the J gene TRBJ2-5; TRBD2 aligns across 12 bases. After removal of 3 bases from V and 5 bases from J, the junction contained 13 bases not matched to a gene. CDR3 length: 18 residues. Looked up from germline, CDR1 is SNHLY and CDR2 is FYNNEI. The CDR3 DNA reads as TGTGCCAGCAGTGAGGTTCCTAGCGGGAGGGCCGGGGGGGAGACCCAGTACTTC. Protein sequence: CASSEVPSGRAGGETQYF.

The chain recombines TRBV11-3 with TRBJ2-2; D uncertain. Per germline, CDR1 SGHNT and CDR2 YENEEA. Trimming took off 8 bases at V and 7 bases at J, with 8 bases between the two ends. The CDR3 runs 11 residues. CDR3 protein: CASWSNGELFF. The CDR3 DNA reads TGTGCCAGCTGGAGTAACGGGGAGCTGTTTTTT. The complete variable domain, with remaining parts taken from reference TRBV11-3 and TRBJ2-2, reads EAGVVQSPRYKIIEKKQPVAFWCNPISGHNTLYWYLQNLGQGPELLIRYENEEAVDDSQLPKDRFSAERLKGVDSTLKIQPAELGDSAVYLCASWSNGELFFGEGSRLTVL.

The genes are TRBV6-6 and TRBJ1-2, with 9 bases that match TRBD1. The germline V gene has CDR1 MNHNY and CDR2 SVGAGI (reference sequence). CDR3 length: 14 residues. V shed 6 bases and J 2 bases; nucleotides not matched to a gene: 4. In DNA, the CDR3 is TGTGCCAGCAGCCAGGGACAGGGAAACTATGGCTACACCTTC. It specifies CASSQGQGNYGYTF.

This clone turned up a few times. The J gene is TRBJ1-3, the V gene TRBV5-1, with TRBD1 as a possible D gene (6 bases). Germline V gives CDR1 SGHRS, CDR2 YFSETQ. With 4 bases removed from V and 4 bases from J, the gap between germline ends came to 9 bases. CDR3 size: 13 residues. CDR3 nucleotide sequence: TGCGCCAGCAGCCCAGGGGTCGGAAACACCATATATTTT. It yields the protein CASSPGVGNTIYF.

This chain uses TRBV7-3 with TRBJ2-1; 10 nucleotides agree with TRBD2. The CDR3 consists of 15 residues. The germline V gene has CDR1 SGHTA and CDR2 FQGTGA. Losses at the gene ends were 5 bases for V and 2 bases for J; bases not matched to a gene: 3. The CDR3 region has the DNA TGTGCCAGCAGCGCCACTAGCGGGACCTACAATGAGCAGTTCTTC. Translation gives CASSATSGTYNEQFF.

V and J are TRBV4-1 and TRBJ1-2, with D possibly being TRBD1 (6 bases). The V gene lost 4 bases and the J gene lost 1 base, with 19 bases spanning the gap. CDR1 and CDR2 (germline): MGHRA, YSYEKL. The CDR3 sequence is 17 residues long. CDR3 bases: TGCGCCAGCAGCCCCGCAGAGGGGGTATCATTTAACTATGGCTACACCTTC. The encoded protein is CASSPAEGVSFNYGYTF.

The rearrangement uses TRBV5-5 and TRBJ1-4; D gene uncertain. Trimming removed 2 bases from V and 7 bases from J, with 9 bases in between. CDR3 length: 13 amino acids. Germline loops: CDR1 SGHKS, CDR2 YYEKEE (reference sequence). The DNA of the CDR3 is TGTGCCAGCAGCTTCGGTCCTCTTGAAAAACTGTTTTTT. This translates into CASSFGPLEKLFF.

V gene TRBV19 combines with J gene TRBJ1-1; D may be TRBD1 (6 bases). The germline gives CDR1 LNHDA, CDR2 SQIVND (reference sequence). Trimming took 3 bases from V and 6 from J, leaving 17 bases between them. The CDR3 has 15 residues. This CDR3 reads CASSISDRFISEAFF. Written as DNA, the CDR3 is TGTGCCAGTAGTATCAGCGACAGGTTTATTTCTGAAGCTTTCTTT.

The chain uses TRBV5-6 and TRBJ2-7, with a possible D match to TRBD1 (6 bases). Trimming left V 9 bases short and J 5 bases short, with 18 bases between. In germline, CDR1 is SGHDT, CDR2 YYEEEE. CDR3 size: 13 residues. As DNA, the CDR3 is TGTGCCACCCGACAGGCGGTCGGTCACGAGCAGTACTTC. Protein: CATRQAVGHEQYF. Combining the CDR3 with reference TRBV5-6 and TRBJ2-7 gives the whole variable domain DAGVTQSPTHLIKTRGQQVTLRCSPKSGHDTVSWYQQALGQGPQFIFQYYEEEERQRGNFPDRFSGHQFPNYSSELNVNALLLGDSALYLCATRQAVGHEQYFGPGTRLTVT.

Turning to this clone: The same CDR3 is also encoded by other DNA sequences in this sample. V is TRBV5-6 and J is TRBJ2-7; D not certain. Between the trimmed V and J ends, which lost 5 bases and 4 bases, there was a span of 7 bases. The CDR3 totals 11 residues. Germline V CDR1 and CDR2: SGHDT, YYEEEE. The CDR3 nucleotides read TGTGCCAGCAGTTCCCTTTACGAGCAGTACTTC. This codes for CASSSLYEQYF.

The CDR3 coding sequence is TGTGCCAGCAGCTTCATGGGACTAGCGGGAGAGACCCAGTACTTC. It yields the protein CASSFMGLAGETQYF. The rearrangement joins TRBV5-6 to TRBJ2-5; 12 nucleotides align to TRBD2. The CDR3 is 15 amino acids. Trimming cost V 2 bases and J 4 bases; bases outside gene matches: 3. CDR1 SGHDT and CDR2 YYEEEE come from the germline V gene.

The V call is TRBV6-1, the J call TRBJ2-2; D gene uncertain. The germline gives CDR1 MNHNS, CDR2 SASEGT. V was shortened by 7 bases and J by 1 base, with 13 bases between the two germline ends. The CDR3 loop spans 15 amino acids. CDR3 in amino acids: CASNTMQMNTGELFF. Here the CDR3 DNA reads TGTGCCAGCAATACAATGCAGATGAACACCGGGGAGCTGTTTTTT.